This T cell receptor beta chain was identified during a study of Ad26.COV2.S vaccination and SARS-CoV-2 variants. Study background: Intramuscular Ad26.COV2.S doses were given once or twice, 56 days apart.

Data came from immunoSEQ multiplex PCR; TCRdb stores just in-frame clones and leaves some out. The repertoire includes some 520,000 clones, 87% of them detected once, and more than 10% sits in the top ten. This CDR3 contains 15 residues. Trimming took off 5 bases at V and 2 bases at J, with 12 bases between the two ends. Germline values: CDR1 LNHNV, CDR2 YYDKDF (reference sequence). Specified treatment: about 20 received Ad26.COV2.S at low or high dose, single or two shots; about 5 received placebo; per-sample allocation not given. Sampling took place 63 days after the first vaccine or placebo injection.

Here the sequenced sample was peripheral blood, taken in a trial of Ad26.COV2.S vaccine versus placebo. The receptor comes from a person aged 18-65 years who received the Ad26.COV2.S COVID-19 vaccine or a placebo. The gene calls are TRBV15 and TRBJ2-2; D is uncertain. The CDR3 here is CATSPRPPNTGELFF. CDR3 DNA sequence: TGTGCCACCAGCCCCCGCCCCCCAAACACCGGGGAGCTGTTTTTT.